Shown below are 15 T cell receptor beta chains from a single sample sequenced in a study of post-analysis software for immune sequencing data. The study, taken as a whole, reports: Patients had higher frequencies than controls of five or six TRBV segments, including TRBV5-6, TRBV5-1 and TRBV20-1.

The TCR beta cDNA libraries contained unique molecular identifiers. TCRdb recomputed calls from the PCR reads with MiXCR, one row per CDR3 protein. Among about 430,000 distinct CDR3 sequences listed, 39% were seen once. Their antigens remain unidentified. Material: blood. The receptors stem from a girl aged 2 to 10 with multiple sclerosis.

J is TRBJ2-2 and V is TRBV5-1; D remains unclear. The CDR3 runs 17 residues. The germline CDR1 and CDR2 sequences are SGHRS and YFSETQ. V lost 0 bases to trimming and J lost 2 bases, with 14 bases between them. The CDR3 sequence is CASSLAQTRKNTGELFF. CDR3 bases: TGCGCCAGCAGCTTGGCCCAGACACGCAAAAACACCGGGGAGCTGTTTTTT.

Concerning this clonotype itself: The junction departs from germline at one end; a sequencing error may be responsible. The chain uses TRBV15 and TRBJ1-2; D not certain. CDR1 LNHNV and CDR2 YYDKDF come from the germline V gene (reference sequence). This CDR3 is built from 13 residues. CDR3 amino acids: CATGRDGRSSYTF. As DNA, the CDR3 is TGTGCCACCGGCAGAGATGGGAGGTCGAGCTACACCTTC.

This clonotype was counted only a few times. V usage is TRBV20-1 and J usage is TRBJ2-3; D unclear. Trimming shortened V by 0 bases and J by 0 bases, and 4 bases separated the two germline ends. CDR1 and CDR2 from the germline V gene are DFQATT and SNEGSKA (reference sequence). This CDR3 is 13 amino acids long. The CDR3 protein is CSARDTSTDTQYF. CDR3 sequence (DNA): TGCAGTGCTAGAGATACAAGCACAGATACGCAGTATTTT.

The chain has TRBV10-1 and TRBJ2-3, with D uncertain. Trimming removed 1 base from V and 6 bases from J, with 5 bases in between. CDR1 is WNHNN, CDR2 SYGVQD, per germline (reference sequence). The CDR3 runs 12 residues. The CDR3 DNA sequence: TGCGCCAGCAGTGAGTTTGGGGATACGCAGTATTTT. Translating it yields CASSEFGDTQYF.

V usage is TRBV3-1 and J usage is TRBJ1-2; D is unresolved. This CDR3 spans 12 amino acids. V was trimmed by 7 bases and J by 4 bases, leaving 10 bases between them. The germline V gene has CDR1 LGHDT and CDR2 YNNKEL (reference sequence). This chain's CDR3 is CASTFGPYGYTF. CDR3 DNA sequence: TGTGCCAGCACCTTTGGACCCTATGGCTACACCTTC.

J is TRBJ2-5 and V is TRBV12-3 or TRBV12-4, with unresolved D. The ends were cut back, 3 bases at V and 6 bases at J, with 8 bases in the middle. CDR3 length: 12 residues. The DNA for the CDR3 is TGTGCCAGCAGTTTGGTCCCAAAGACCCAGTACTTC. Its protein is CASSLVPKTQYF.

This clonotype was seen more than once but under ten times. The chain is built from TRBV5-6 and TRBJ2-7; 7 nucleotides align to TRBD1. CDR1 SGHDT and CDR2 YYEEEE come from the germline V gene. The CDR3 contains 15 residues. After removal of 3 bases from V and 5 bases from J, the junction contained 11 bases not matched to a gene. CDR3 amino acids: CASSSSSGGQHEQYF. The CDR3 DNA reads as TGTGCCAGCAGCTCATCCTCAGGGGGTCAACACGAGCAGTACTTC.

CDR3 loop: CASSGRLATNEKLFF. CDR3 bases: TGTGCCAGCAGTGGGCGTCTTGCAACTAATGAAAAACTGTTTTTT. The V call is TRBV2, the J call TRBJ1-4, with D unclear. Per the germline V gene, CDR1 is SNHLY and CDR2 is FYNNEI. Trimming shortened V by 4 bases and J by 0 bases, and 9 bases separated the two germline ends. This CDR3 has 15 amino acids. Together with reference TRBV2 and TRBJ1-4, the CDR3 gives the full variable domain: EPEVTQTPSHQVTQMGQEVILRCVPISNHLYFYWYRQILGQKVEFLVSFYNNEISEKSEIFDDQFSVERPDGSNFTLKIRSTKLEDSAMYFCASSGRLATNEKLFFGSGTQLSVL.

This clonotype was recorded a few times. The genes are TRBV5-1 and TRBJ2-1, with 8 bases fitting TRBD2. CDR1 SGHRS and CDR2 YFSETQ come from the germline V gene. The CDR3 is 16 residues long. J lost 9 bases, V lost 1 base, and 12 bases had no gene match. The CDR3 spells CASSLIPSGGAREQFF. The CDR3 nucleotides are TGCGCCAGCAGCTTGATCCCCTCCGGGGGGGCCCGTGAGCAGTTCTTC.

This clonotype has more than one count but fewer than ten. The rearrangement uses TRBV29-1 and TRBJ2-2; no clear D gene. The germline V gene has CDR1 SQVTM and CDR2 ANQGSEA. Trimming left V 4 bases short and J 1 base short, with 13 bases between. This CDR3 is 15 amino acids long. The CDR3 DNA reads TGCAGCGTTGCAGATCCCGCCGGGAACACCGGGGAGCTGTTTTTT. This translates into CSVADPAGNTGELFF.

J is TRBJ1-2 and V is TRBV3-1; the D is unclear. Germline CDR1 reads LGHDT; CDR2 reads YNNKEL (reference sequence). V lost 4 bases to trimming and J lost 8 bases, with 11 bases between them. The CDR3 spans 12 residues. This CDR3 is CASSLYRSGYTF. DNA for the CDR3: TGTGCCAGCAGCCTATACCGTTCGGGCTACACCTTC.

In DNA, the CDR3 is TGTGCCAGCAGTCCCTCATCCCAGGGGATAGGAGGCTACACCTTC. Its translation is CASSPSSQGIGGYTF. The chain carries TRBV12-3 or TRBV12-4 and TRBJ1-2, with TRBD1 as a possible D gene (6 bases). The germline V and J ends were trimmed by 5 bases and 8 bases, with 21 bases remaining between them. The CDR3 runs 15 residues.

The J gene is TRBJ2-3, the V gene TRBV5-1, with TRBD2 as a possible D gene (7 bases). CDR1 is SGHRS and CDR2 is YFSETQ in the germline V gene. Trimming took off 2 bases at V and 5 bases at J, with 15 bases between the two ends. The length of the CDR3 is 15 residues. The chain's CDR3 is CASSFAGASVDTQYF. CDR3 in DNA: TGCGCCAGCAGCTTTGCGGGGGCTTCGGTAGATACGCAGTATTTT.

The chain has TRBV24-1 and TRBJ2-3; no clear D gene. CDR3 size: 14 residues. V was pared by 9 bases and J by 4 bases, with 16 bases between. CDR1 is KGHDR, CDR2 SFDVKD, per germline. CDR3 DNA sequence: TGTGCCACCTCCTTGGACCCGACTGCAGATACGCAGTATTTT. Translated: CATSLDPTADTQYF.

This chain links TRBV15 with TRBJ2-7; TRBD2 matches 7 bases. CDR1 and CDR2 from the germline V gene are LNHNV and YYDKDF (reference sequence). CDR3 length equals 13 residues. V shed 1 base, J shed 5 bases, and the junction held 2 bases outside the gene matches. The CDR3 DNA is TGTGCCACCAGCAGAGCAGGGAGGGACGAGCAGTACTTC. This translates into CATSRAGRDEQYF. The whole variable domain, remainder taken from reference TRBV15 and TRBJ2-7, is DAMVIQNPRYQVTQFGKPVTLSCSQTLNHNVMYWYQQKSSQAPKLLFHYYDKDFNNEADTPDNFQSRRPNTSFCFLDIRSPGLGDTAMYLCATSRAGRDEQYFGPGTRLTVT.